This T cell receptor beta chain was recovered during a study of cytomegalovirus exposure and HLA in healthy donors. In the study overall: As an earlier analysis found, 150 million to 200 million T cells yielded about 120 million unique TCR beta sequences. Study-wide points: Across all donors, roughly uniform sequencing depth was an assumption of the presence/absence analyses. A classifier reportedly called cytomegalovirus status with high sensitivity and specificity.

Comments on this clone: Its antigen is not identified.

Germline V gene data show CDR1 as SEHNR and CDR2 as FQNEAQ (reference sequence). V dropped 1 base and J dropped 0; count of bases not matched to a gene: 5. The CDR3 contains 17 residues. Researchers ran the PCR with 60 Vbeta and 13 Jbeta primers. This table comes from immunoSEQ multiplex PCR, and its TCRdb copy is limited to in-frame clones, with some not included. The table shows about 110,000 clones, with more than 60% occurring only once. It was healthy bone marrow donors who served as donors. Sequencing was carried out using PBMCs. This TCR was sampled from a man aged 30 to 45 in good health and CMV-seropositive. The chain has TRBV7-9 and TRBJ2-1, with 8 bases aligning to TRBD2. The CDR3: CASSLDERGSSYNEQFF. CDR3 nucleotides: TGTGCCAGCAGCTTAGACGAGCGGGGGAGCTCCTACAATGAGCAGTTCTTC.